The next 25 T cell receptor beta chains were all read from a single sample in a study of CD8 T cells in Susac syndrome. RNA was extracted with the RNeasy kit, and a quantity of 0.5 to 1 ug was reverse transcribed using random hexamers. A single record per CDR3 protein comes from TCRdb applying MiXCR to the immunoSEQ multiplex PCR reads. The profile shows about 140,000 distinct CDR3 sequences, approximately 95% of them singletons. Sample: CD8+ T cells from PBMCs. These receptors all stem from a human donor in good health.

This chain links TRBV29-1 with TRBJ2-7; TRBD1 matches at 7 bases. CDR1 is SQVTM and CDR2 is ANQGSEA in the germline V gene. The CDR3 is 13 residues long. V shed 4 bases, J shed 5 bases, and the junction held 8 bases outside the gene matches. Written as DNA, the CDR3 is TGCAGCGTTGCCCAGGGACAGTTGGACGAGCAGTACTTC. This encodes CSVAQGQLDEQYF.

This clonotype was observed a handful of times. This chain links TRBV9 with TRBJ2-3; 9 bases align to TRBD1. This CDR3 region has 15 residues. Trimming took 4 bases from V and 5 from J; bases not matched to a gene: 8. Per the germline V gene, CDR1 is SGDLS and CDR2 is YYNGEE. The CDR3 DNA is TGTGCCAGCAGCCCGGACAGGGGTAGTGGAGATACGCAGTATTTT. It encodes CASSPDRGSGDTQYF.

This rearrangement joins TRBV14 to TRBJ2-1; tentatively, D is TRBD1 (6 bases). The CDR3 consists of 14 residues. Germline V gene data show CDR1 as SGHDN and CDR2 as FVKESK. V lost 4 bases and J lost 7, with 14 bases in between. The CDR3 is CASSPWTARNEQFF. In DNA form, the CDR3 reads TGTGCCAGCAGCCCATGGACAGCCCGAAATGAGCAGTTCTTC.

This sequence joins TRBV12-5 and TRBJ2-1, with 7 bases aligning to TRBD2. CDR1 is LGHNT, CDR2 FRNRAP, per germline. This CDR3 is built from 15 residues. J lost 4 bases, V lost 4 bases, and 7 bases had no gene match. The CDR3 reads CASGWSSGQYNEQFF. The CDR3 DNA reads TGTGCTAGTGGTTGGAGTAGCGGGCAATACAATGAGCAGTTCTTC.

This chain connects TRBV19 to TRBJ2-4, with D unclear. CDR3 length equals 14 residues. Looked up from germline, CDR1 is LNHDA and CDR2 is SQIVND (reference sequence). Trimming left V 5 bases short and J 2 bases short, with 10 bases between. For the CDR3, the DNA is TGTGCCAGTAGTCGGCCCGTGACCAAAAACATTCAGTACTTC. This translates into CASSRPVTKNIQYF.

The chain employs TRBV20-1 and TRBJ2-3; 16 positions agree with TRBD2. This CDR3 has 15 residues. In germline, CDR1 is DFQATT, CDR2 SNEGSKA (reference sequence). Losses at the gene ends were 5 bases for V and 6 bases for J; bases not matched to a gene: 5. The CDR3 DNA reads TGCAGTGCTGAACCGGGACTAGCGGGAGGGGATACGCAGTATTTT. It is translated as CSAEPGLAGGDTQYF.

The gene calls are TRBV7-9 and TRBJ2-7; D gene ambiguous. The CDR3 loop spans 14 amino acids. Germline V lookup: CDR1 SEHNR, CDR2 FQNEAQ (reference sequence). V was cut by 5 bases and J by 2 bases, with 13 bases left in between. The CDR3 spells CASSTQTPPYEQYF. CDR3 coding DNA: TGTGCCAGCAGCACTCAGACCCCTCCCTACGAGCAGTACTTC.

The chain couples TRBV11-2 to TRBJ2-3; D remains ambiguous. The CDR3 runs to 13 residues. The germline V gene encodes CDR1 SGHAT and CDR2 FQNNGV. Trimming stripped 4 bases from V and 2 bases from J, with 7 bases between. CDR3 in DNA: TGTGCCAGCAGCTACCCCCCCACAGATACGCAGTATTTT. It yields the protein CASSYPPTDTQYF.

V usage is TRBV20-1 and J usage is TRBJ1-1; D uncertain. Germline V gene data show CDR1 as DFQATT and CDR2 as SNEGSKA (reference sequence). Deletions cut 6 bases from V and 1 base from J, with 9 bases between. The CDR3 is made up of 12 amino acids. The CDR3 sequence is CSAFRPNTEAFF. The CDR3 DNA sequence: TGCAGTGCCTTCAGGCCGAACACTGAAGCTTTCTTT.

V usage is TRBV5-4 and J usage is TRBJ1-1, with D possibly matching TRBD1 (5 bases). CDR3 length equals 12 residues. V lost 5 bases to trimming and J lost 5 bases, with 10 bases between them. Looked up from germline, CDR1 is SGHNT and CDR2 is YYREEE (reference sequence). CDR3 loop: CASSFQGTEAFF. The CDR3 coding sequence is TGTGCCAGCAGTTTTCAGGGTACTGAAGCTTTCTTT.

The chain combines TRBV27 with TRBJ2-2; 8 positions agree with TRBD1. V shed 9 bases, J shed 7 bases, and the junction held 7 bases outside the gene matches. The CDR3 has 13 amino acids. Germline CDR1 reads MNHEY; CDR2 reads SMNVEV (reference sequence). The CDR3 here is CASLDRVGGELFF. CDR3 coding DNA: TGTGCCAGTCTGGACAGGGTAGGCGGGGAGCTGTTTTTT.

This clonotype was seen just once. The gene calls are TRBV27 and TRBJ2-1; D unresolved. Germline V CDR1 and CDR2: MNHEY, SMNVEV (reference sequence). The ends were cut back, 3 bases at V and 5 bases at J, with 11 bases in the middle. CDR3 size: 14 residues. The CDR3 region is CASSLVGLHNEQFF. The CDR3 region has the DNA TGTGCCAGCAGTTTGGTTGGGCTCCACAATGAGCAGTTCTTC.

The V call is TRBV9, the J call TRBJ2-2, with TRBD2 identical over 7 bases. V lost 4 bases, J lost 6 bases, and 6 bases stayed unmatched. The germline gives CDR1 SGDLS, CDR2 YYNGEE. The CDR3 is made up of 14 amino acids. The CDR3 DNA sequence: TGTGCCAGCAGCCCGGGAGGAGGGCCCGGGGAGCTGTTTTTT. Amino acid sequence: CASSPGGGPGELFF.

This rearrangement joins TRBV20-1 to TRBJ2-7, with a tentative D call TRBD2 (6 bases). Germline V gives CDR1 DFQATT, CDR2 SNEGSKA (reference sequence). Trimming left V 0 bases short and J 1 base short, with 19 bases between. The CDR3 spans 17 residues. The CDR3 reads CSARDRAGGRPSYEQYF. The CDR3 DNA reads TGCAGTGCTAGAGACAGGGCTGGAGGGAGGCCTTCCTACGAGCAGTACTTC.

The V call is TRBV4-3, the J call TRBJ2-7; TRBD2 matches 9 bases. The CDR3 runs to 15 residues. With V trimmed by 1 base and J by 4 bases, 5 bases remained unmatched. The germline V gene has CDR1 LGHNA and CDR2 YSLEER. This chain's CDR3 is CASSQGLLAGYEQYF. In DNA form, the CDR3 reads TGCGCCAGCAGCCAAGGTTTGCTAGCGGGATACGAGCAGTACTTC.

The chain recombines TRBV30 with TRBJ1-1; tentatively, D is TRBD1 (5 bases). Germline V gene sequence: CDR1 GTSNPN, CDR2 SVGIG (reference sequence). The CDR3 sequence is 11 residues long. Deletions cut 3 bases from V and 11 bases from J, with 13 bases between. CDR3 DNA: TGTGCCTGGAGGACTTTATGGGGGGCTTTCTTT. It encodes CAWRTLWGAFF. Supplemented by reference TRBV30 and TRBJ1-1, the full variable domain reads SQTIHQWPATLVQPVGSPLSLECTVEGTSNPNLYWYRQAAGRGLQLLFYSVGIGQISSEVPQNLSASRPQDRQFILSSKKLLLSDSGFYLCAWRTLWGAFFGQGTRLTVV.

The chain uses TRBV29-1 and TRBJ2-2; 7 bases fit TRBD1. The V gene's germline CDR1 is SQVTM and CDR2 ANQGSEA. The junction had 20 bases not matched to a gene; V was cut back by 7 bases and J by 6 bases. This CDR3 region has 17 residues. CDR3: CSAYFYSYRGKAGELFF. CDR3 nucleotide sequence: TGCAGCGCGTACTTCTACTCGTACAGGGGTAAAGCCGGGGAGCTGTTTTTT.

The chain uses TRBV28 and TRBJ2-3; D remains unclear. Germline loops: CDR1 MDHEN, CDR2 SYDVKM. The CDR3 sequence is 12 residues long. The V and J ends lost 7 bases and 3 bases respectively, with 8 bases between them. The CDR3 nucleotides read TGTGCCAGCACGGACGAGACAGATACGCAGTATTTT. Translating it yields CASTDETDTQYF.

V and J are TRBV19 and TRBJ1-1; unclear D gene. The length of the CDR3 is 13 residues. V lost 0 bases and J 2 bases, leaving 4 bases between the germline ends. Germline V gene lookup returns CDR1 LNHDA and CDR2 SQIVND (reference sequence). The CDR3 protein is CASSIDVNTEAFF. CDR3 nucleotide sequence: TGTGCCAGTAGTATAGACGTCAACACTGAAGCTTTCTTT. Combining the CDR3 with reference TRBV19 and TRBJ1-1 gives the whole variable domain DGGITQSPKYLFRKEGQNVTLSCEQNLNHDAMYWYRQDPGQGLRLIYYSQIVNDFQKGDIAEGYSVSREKKESFPLTVTSAQKNPTAFYLCASSIDVNTEAFFGQGTRLTVV.

The chain uses TRBV27 and TRBJ2-7, with a possible D match to TRBD2 (6 bases). There are 14 residues in the CDR3. Germline assignment: CDR1 MNHEY and CDR2 SMNVEV (reference sequence). V was shortened by 3 bases and J by 3 bases, with 12 bases between the two germline ends. CDR3 coding DNA: TGTGCCAGCAGTTTTGGAGGGAGGCACTACGAGCAGTACTTC. Amino acid sequence: CASSFGGRHYEQYF.

The chain couples TRBV3-1 to TRBJ1-1, with TRBD1 matching over 7 bases. V lost 9 bases, J lost 0 bases, and 10 bases stayed unmatched. This CDR3 is built from 15 residues. CDR1 and CDR2 from the germline V gene are LGHDT and YNNKEL (reference sequence). CDR3: CASMNPRGLNTEAFF. In DNA form, the CDR3 reads TGTGCCAGTATGAACCCGAGGGGGCTGAACACTGAAGCTTTCTTT.

V and J are TRBV4-1 and TRBJ1-3; D gene uncertain. Germline V gene lookup returns CDR1 MGHRA and CDR2 YSYEKL. The CDR3 has 14 amino acids. Trimming removed 6 bases at V and 0 bases at J, with 9 bases between. For the CDR3, the DNA is TGCGCCAGCAGTCATCGAGGCTCTGGAAACACCATATATTTT. Protein sequence: CASSHRGSGNTIYF.

This clonotype was seen a single time. The chain employs TRBV27 and TRBJ2-5, with D unclear. The CDR3 contains 11 residues. The germline V gene has CDR1 MNHEY and CDR2 SMNVEV (reference sequence). V dropped 6 bases and J dropped 2 bases, with 4 bases sitting between them. The CDR3 DNA follows: TGTGCCAGCAGGTATCAAGAGACCCAGTACTTC. It translates to CASRYQETQYF.

This clonotype was seen once. The chain is built from TRBV5-6 and TRBJ2-1; the D gene could be TRBD1 or TRBD2 (5 bases each). In germline, CDR1 is SGHDT, CDR2 YYEEEE. Deletions cut 4 bases from V and 4 bases from J, with 18 bases between. There are 16 residues in the CDR3. CDR3 loop: CASSRSTGLGYNEQFF. The DNA for the CDR3 is TGTGCCAGCAGCCGTTCCACAGGACTCGGGTACAATGAGCAGTTCTTC.

The chain employs TRBV20-1 and TRBJ2-7; 10 positions agree with TRBD1. The CDR3 has 14 amino acids. From germline, CDR1 is DFQATT and CDR2 SNEGSKA (reference sequence). The ends lost 4 bases at V and 4 bases at J; junction bases unmatched: 7. The CDR3 loop reads CSANRQGAGYEQYF. The CDR3, as DNA: TGCAGTGCTAATCGACAGGGGGCGGGATACGAGCAGTACTTC.